Following are 19 T cell receptor beta chains from one sample sequenced in a study of blood T cell repertoires in COVID-19. Profiling relied on immunoSEQ multiplex PCR, and the TCRdb table lists in-frame clones only, not all of them. Of about 140,000 clones listed, 65% to 80% are singletons. Sequenced input: peripheral blood. All receptors derive from a woman aged 60-75 years with acute or convalescent COVID-19.

J is TRBJ2-7 and V is TRBV5-1; no definite D call. CDR1 and CDR2 from the germline V gene are SGHRS and YFSETQ. The CDR3 runs to 14 residues. V was shortened by 0 bases and J by 3 bases, with 10 bases between the two germline ends. CDR3 amino acids: CASSLDRLYYEQYF. CDR3 nucleotide sequence: TGCGCCAGCAGCTTGGATCGACTTTACTACGAGCAGTACTTC.

The chain employs TRBV9 and TRBJ1-1, with D unresolved. The length of the CDR3 is 13 residues. The V end was cut by 1 base, the J end by 9 bases, with 13 bases between. CDR1 is SGDLS, CDR2 YYNGEE, per germline. CDR3 DNA sequence: TGTGCCAGCAGCGTATTGGGAGACGGCAAAGCTTTCTTT. It encodes CASSVLGDGKAFF.

This chain connects TRBV4-1 to TRBJ2-7; 7 positions agree with TRBD2. Trimming cost V 4 bases and J 2 bases; bases outside gene matches: 5. This CDR3 region has 14 residues. Germline V gene lookup returns CDR1 MGHRA and CDR2 YSYEKL. The CDR3 is CASSPSGQAYEQYF. The CDR3 region has the DNA TGCGCCAGCAGCCCTAGCGGCCAAGCCTACGAGCAGTACTTC.

The genes are TRBV6-5 and TRBJ2-7; 13 positions agree with TRBD2. This CDR3 has 14 residues. Germline V CDR1 and CDR2: MNHEY, SVGAGI. With V trimmed by 6 bases and J by 4 bases, 3 bases remained unmatched. The CDR3 sequence: CASSWTSGSYEQYF. The CDR3 DNA is TGTGCCAGCAGCTGGACTAGCGGGAGTTACGAGCAGTACTTC.

This clone has only one observation. This chain links TRBV27 with TRBJ2-3; 13 bases match TRBD2. The germline gives CDR1 MNHEY, CDR2 SMNVEV (reference sequence). The CDR3 contains 17 residues. The trim removed 6 bases at V and 6 bases at J, leaving 12 bases unmatched. The CDR3 DNA sequence: TGTGCCAGCAGGGACCCAGGACTAGCGGGAGTTTCTGATACGCAGTATTTT. Translated, it gives CASRDPGLAGVSDTQYF.

The chain recombines TRBV2 with TRBJ1-3; D not certain. Trimming took off 3 bases at V and 2 bases at J, with 5 bases between the two ends. CDR1 and CDR2 (germline): SNHLY, FYNNEI. This CDR3 is built from 13 residues. Here the CDR3 DNA reads TGTGCCAGCAGTGAGGGAGCTGGAAACACCATATATTTT. Protein: CASSEGAGNTIYF.

The chain employs TRBV7-2 and TRBJ1-5; D gene unclear. V lost 2 bases and J 5 bases, leaving 10 bases between the germline ends. From germline, CDR1 is SGHTA and CDR2 FQGNSA. The CDR3 has 14 residues. CDR3 sequence: CASSLRPGDQPQHF. CDR3 in DNA: TGTGCCAGCAGCTTACGGCCCGGGGATCAGCCCCAGCATTTT.

This clone appeared once. V usage is TRBV7-2 and J usage is TRBJ1-4; D gene unclear. V lost 1 base, J lost 8 bases, and 8 bases lay in between. This CDR3 has 13 residues. Germline lookup yields CDR1 SGHTA and CDR2 FQGNSA. The CDR3 reads CASSLVRAEKLFF. The CDR3 coding sequence is TGTGCCAGCAGCTTAGTGAGGGCCGAAAAACTGTTTTTT.

The genes are TRBV27 and TRBJ1-5, with D unclear. V was shortened by 6 bases and J by 6 bases, with 15 bases between the two germline ends. CDR1 is MNHEY and CDR2 is SMNVEV in the germline V gene (reference sequence). This CDR3 is built from 14 residues. The DNA of the CDR3 is TGTGCCAGCAGATCTTATTCAGGTTTTCAGCCCCAGCATTTT. Translated: CASRSYSGFQPQHF.

V is TRBV19 and J is TRBJ2-3; TRBD2 aligns across 9 bases. Germline V gives CDR1 LNHDA, CDR2 SQIVND (reference sequence). CDR3 length: 15 residues. V was pared by 5 bases and J by 0 bases, with 3 bases of the junction left unmatched. The CDR3, as DNA: TGTGCCAGTAGTCTTAGCGGGAGCAGCACAGATACGCAGTATTTT. Its protein product is CASSLSGSSTDTQYF.

This chain links TRBV7-8 with TRBJ2-1; TRBD2 might be the D (5 bases). The CDR3 contains 13 residues. The germline CDR1 and CDR2 sequences are SGHVS and FQNEAQ. V lost 2 bases and J 10 bases, leaving 12 bases between the germline ends. CDR3 sequence (DNA): TGTGCCAGCAGCTTAAGTGCAGCGGTAGAGCAGTTCTTC. Its translation is CASSLSAAVEQFF.

The chain recombines TRBV25-1 with TRBJ2-7; possible D gene TRBD2, 5 bases. The CDR3 covers 14 residues. Trimming left V 4 bases short and J 2 bases short, with 12 bases between. Germline lookup yields CDR1 MGHDK and CDR2 SYGVNS. The CDR3 loop reads CASSGRVRPYEQYF. The CDR3 nucleotides are TGTGCCAGCAGTGGGCGGGTCCGTCCCTACGAGCAGTACTTC.

This clone appeared a few times. This chain uses TRBV6-5 with TRBJ1-2; D remains ambiguous. Trimming stripped 3 bases from V and 1 base from J, with 12 bases between. Looked up from germline, CDR1 is MNHEY and CDR2 is SVGAGI. The CDR3 covers 15 residues. The CDR3 spells CASSYRYPVNYGYTF. Written as DNA, the CDR3 is TGTGCCAGCAGTTATAGATACCCCGTTAACTATGGCTACACCTTC.

The chain recombines TRBV28 with TRBJ2-1, with TRBD2 identical over 7 bases. Germline values: CDR1 MDHEN, CDR2 SYDVKM. CDR3 length equals 14 residues. V gave up 5 bases and J gave up 8 bases; unmatched junction bases: 9. In DNA, the CDR3 is TGTGCCAGCAGTGCCCGGGGGGTACAAGATGAGCAGTTCTTC. It specifies CASSARGVQDEQFF. Variable domain in full (rest from reference TRBV28 and TRBJ2-1): DVKVTQSSRYLVKRTGEKVFLECVQDMDHENMFWYRQDPGLGLRLIYFSYDVKMKEKGDIPEGYSVSREKKERFSLILESASTNQTSMYLCASSARGVQDEQFFGPGTRLTVL.

J is TRBJ1-1 and V is TRBV25-1, with a weak D call TRBD1 (6 bases). CDR3 length equals 13 residues. Germline assignment: CDR1 MGHDK and CDR2 SYGVNS. Trimming cost V 2 bases and J 6 bases, with 10 bases left between them. Here the CDR3 DNA reads TGTGCCAGCAGTGAACTGGGGGCAGCTGAAGCTTTCTTT. As protein: CASSELGAAEAFF.

This clone showed up just a few times. The V gene is TRBV5-6, the J gene TRBJ1-2, with D possibly being TRBD1 (6 bases). The CDR3 length is 16 residues. The V gene lost 1 base and the J gene lost 2 bases, with 15 bases spanning the gap. Germline V gene sequence: CDR1 SGHDT, CDR2 YYEEEE. The CDR3 nucleotides read TGTGCCAGCAGCTTGTTTTCACAGGGACGGAACTATGGCTACACCTTC. Protein sequence: CASSLFSQGRNYGYTF. Full variable domain (remainder filled in from reference TRBV5-6 and TRBJ1-2): DAGVTQSPTHLIKTRGQQVTLRCSPKSGHDTVSWYQQALGQGPQFIFQYYEEEERQRGNFPDRFSGHQFPNYSSELNVNALLLGDSALYLCASSLFSQGRNYGYTFGSGTRLTVV.

The chain is built from TRBV7-6 and TRBJ2-2; D ambiguous. The V end was cut by 6 bases, the J end by 5 bases, with 4 bases between. Germline V gene data show CDR1 as SGHVS and CDR2 as FNYEAQ. This CDR3 contains 11 residues. CDR3 sequence reads: CASSKTGELFF. In DNA form, the CDR3 reads TGTGCCAGCAGTAAAACCGGGGAGCTGTTTTTT.

The V gene is TRBV5-1, the J gene TRBJ2-1, with D perhaps TRBD1 (6 bases). This CDR3 spans 15 amino acids. Trimming left V 4 bases short and J 6 bases short, with 17 bases between. The germline CDR1 and CDR2 sequences are SGHRS and YFSETQ. The CDR3 DNA sequence: TGCGCCAGCAGCACCGGGACAAGGAATCCCAATGAGCAGTTCTTC. Residues: CASSTGTRNPNEQFF.

The chain uses TRBV5-1 and TRBJ1-1, with 7 bases fitting TRBD1. V shed 4 bases, J shed 4 bases, and the junction held 10 bases outside the gene matches. The CDR3 runs 15 residues. Germline CDR1 and CDR2: SGHRS and YFSETQ. This chain's CDR3 is CASSTTGSTGTEAFF. The CDR3 DNA reads TGCGCCAGCAGCACGACAGGGTCCACTGGCACTGAAGCTTTCTTT.